The 7 T cell receptor beta chains reported below all come from one sample, sequenced in a study of blood T cell repertoires in COVID-19. Clones were sequenced by immunoSEQ multiplex PCR, and TCRdb holds only the in-frame ones, with some missing. The repertoire holds 380,000 or so clones, 80% to 90% seen once, with roughly 1.2% in the top ten. Sequenced input: peripheral blood. The source of these receptors is a man aged 40-55 years with acute or convalescent COVID-19.

V usage is TRBV5-6 and J usage is TRBJ1-1; D possibly corresponds to TRBD1 (6 bases). Trimming left V 5 bases short and J 1 base short, with 18 bases between. Germline-derived CDR1 and CDR2 are SGHDT and YYEEEE. The CDR3 has 16 residues. As DNA, the CDR3 is TGTGCCAGCAGGCGACTACGGGGGGGCCGGAACACTGAAGCTTTCTTT. This codes for CASRRLRGGRNTEAFF. Full variable domain (remainder filled in from reference TRBV5-6 and TRBJ1-1): DAGVTQSPTHLIKTRGQQVTLRCSPKSGHDTVSWYQQALGQGPQFIFQYYEEEERQRGNFPDRFSGHQFPNYSSELNVNALLLGDSALYLCASRRLRGGRNTEAFFGQGTRLTVV.

CDR3 loop: CASKQGGTEAFF. CDR3 nucleotides: TGTGCCAGCAAACAGGGCGGCACTGAAGCTTTCTTT. The chain links TRBV12-3 or TRBV12-4 to TRBJ1-1, with D perhaps TRBD1 (6 bases). The CDR3 runs to 12 residues. The V and J ends lost 7 bases and 4 bases respectively, with 10 bases between them.

V is TRBV7-2 and J is TRBJ1-2; unclear D gene. V was shortened by 0 bases and J by 7 bases, with 9 bases between the two germline ends. There are 13 residues in the CDR3. CDR1 is SGHTA and CDR2 is FQGNSA in the germline V gene. The CDR3 sequence: CASSLAVASGYTF. The CDR3 DNA reads TGTGCCAGCAGCTTAGCGGTAGCGAGTGGCTACACCTTC.

The genes are TRBV5-4 and TRBJ2-2; 9 bases agree with TRBD1. The CDR3 is 17 residues long. V was pared by 4 bases and J by 6 bases, with 13 bases of the junction left unmatched. Germline-derived CDR1 and CDR2 are SGHNT and YYREEE (reference sequence). The CDR3 DNA sequence: TGTGCCAGCAGCAGGGGCGGCGGACAGGGGACACCCGGGGAGCTGTTTTTT. Its translation is CASSRGGGQGTPGELFF. Supplemented by reference TRBV5-4 and TRBJ2-2, the full variable domain reads ETGVTQSPTHLIKTRGQQVTLRCSSQSGHNTVSWYQQALGQGPQFIFQYYREEENGRGNFPPRFSGLQFPNYSSELNVNALELDDSALYLCASSRGGGQGTPGELFFGEGSRLTVL.

The chain has TRBV11-3 and TRBJ2-3; 10 bases line up with TRBD2. Trimming removed 4 bases from V and 3 bases from J; junction bases left unmatched: 4. The CDR3 totals 15 residues. Germline lookup yields CDR1 SGHNT and CDR2 YENEEA. The DNA for the CDR3 is TGTGCCAGCAGCTGGACTAGCGGTCGAACAGATACGCAGTATTTT. Translation: CASSWTSGRTDTQYF.

This clone occurred once. The V gene is TRBV6-5, the J gene TRBJ2-3; D remains unclear. CDR1 and CDR2 from the germline V gene are MNHEY and SVGAGI. Trimming removed 2 bases from V and 10 bases from J, with 16 bases in between. The CDR3 runs to 14 residues. The CDR3 DNA follows: TGTGCCAGCAGTTACGCCCTCGGTGGCGCGGCGCAGTATTTT. It translates to CASSYALGGAAQYF.

The CDR3 nucleotides read TGTGCCACTAGCTATGTCGCGAATGGCTACACCTTC. Its protein product is CATSYVANGYTF. V usage is TRBV19 and J usage is TRBJ1-2; D call uncertain. V shed 10 bases and J shed 6 bases, with 15 bases lying between them. Per germline, CDR1 LNHDA and CDR2 SQIVND (reference sequence). This CDR3 has 12 residues.